The 13 T cell receptor beta chains below all came from one sample that was sequenced in a study of regulatory T cells in long-lasting Graves disease. iRepertoire HTBI primers and Arm-PCR of CDR3 regions built TCR beta libraries. TCRdb independently ran MiXCR on the multiplex PCR reads; one entry per CDR3 protein. The repertoire includes 390,000 or so distinct CDR3 sequences, roughly 24% of them detected once, and 25% to 30% sits in the top ten. Time point of the sample: persistent/refractory GD, antithyroid drugs over 5 years with positive TRAb. RNA from PBMCs was the source of the TCR library. The input for sequencing was peripheral blood mononuclear cells (PBMCs), taken when the disease was refractory, from a patient treated with antithyroid drugs. All receptors derive from a woman aged 40 to 50 with Graves disease.

V and J are TRBV11-2 and TRBJ2-7; D uncertain. V lost 7 bases to trimming and J lost 2 bases, with 15 bases between them. The CDR3 totals 14 residues. The germline V gene has CDR1 SGHAT and CDR2 FQNNGV. In DNA form, the CDR3 reads TGTGCCAGCACTCGCCTCGGGCAAGCCTACGAGCAGTACTTC. Amino acids: CASTRLGQAYEQYF.

Regarding this clonotype: This may come from a read error, since a much larger clone is one base off. The chain recombines TRBV5-1 with TRBJ2-2; D is unclear. In germline, CDR1 is SGHRS, CDR2 YFSETQ. V dropped 0 bases and J dropped 3 bases, with 6 bases sitting between them. This CDR3 region has 14 residues. The chain's CDR3 is CASSLGHYTGELFF. Written as DNA, the CDR3 is TGCGCCAGCAGCTTGGGACATTACACCGGGGAGCTGTTTTTT.

A note on this clonotype: At one end, the junction sequence differs from germline, possibly due to a read error. V and J are TRBV3-1 and TRBJ1-6; maybe TRBD1 (5 bases). Per the germline V gene, CDR1 is LGHDT and CDR2 is YNNKEL (reference sequence). The CDR3 has 14 residues. CDR3 sequence reads: CTSSQGTVHSPLHF. The CDR3 DNA sequence: TGTACCAGCAGCCAAGGGACGGTCCATTCACCCCTCCACTTT.

Many counts were recorded for this clonotype. This sequence joins TRBV28 and TRBJ1-5; D gene unclear. Trimming stripped 11 bases from V and 7 bases from J, with 18 bases between. The length of the CDR3 is 13 residues. The germline CDR1 and CDR2 sequences are MDHEN and SYDVKM. CDR3 DNA sequence: TGTGCCGCCCAGCCCGACCGTTTGCAGCCCCAGCATTTT. Translation: CAAQPDRLQPQHF.

V usage is TRBV12-3 or TRBV12-4 and J usage is TRBJ1-6, with 8 bases matching TRBD1. The CDR3 is 14 amino acids. Germline trimming cut 3 bases from V and 9 bases from J; bases unmatched to any gene: 4. The CDR3 loop is CASSFGQGRSPLHF. The CDR3 DNA sequence: TGTGCCAGCAGTTTCGGACAGGGTCGTTCACCCCTCCACTTT.

The rearrangement uses TRBV28 and TRBJ2-5; 8 bases match TRBD2. TRBJ2-1 explains the end of the DNA better; the J call may be wrong. CDR1 and CDR2 from the germline V gene are MDHEN and SYDVKM. The CDR3 loop spans 13 amino acids. The CDR3, as DNA: TGTGCCGTTAGCGGGATCCCCTCCAATGAGCAGTTCTTC. Amino acid sequence: CAVSGIPSNEQFF.

The sample holds many counts of this clonotype. The chain recombines TRBV2 with TRBJ1-5; a weak D match, TRBD1 (6 bases). This CDR3 has 15 amino acids. Trimming pared 7 bases from V and 2 bases from J, leaving 15 bases between. Per the germline V gene, CDR1 is SNHLY and CDR2 is FYNNEI. CDR3: CASTSTGSRNQPQHF. In DNA, the CDR3 is TGTGCCAGCACCTCGACAGGCTCCCGCAATCAGCCCCAGCATTTT.

This clonotype was seen many times. CDR3: CASSLWLGAGSRETQYF. CDR3 coding DNA: TGTGCCAGCAGTTTATGGTTGGGGGCAGGGAGTCGAGAGACCCAGTACTTC. This sequence joins TRBV28 and TRBJ2-5, with D possibly matching TRBD1 (6 bases). Germline V gene sequence: CDR1 MDHEN, CDR2 SYDVKM. The CDR3 is 17 amino acids. With 0 bases removed from V and 4 bases from J, the gap between germline ends came to 18 bases.

This sequence joins TRBV2 and TRBJ2-3; TRBD2 matches at 7 bases. CDR3 length equals 15 residues. Germline V gives CDR1 SNHLY, CDR2 FYNNEI. After removal of 1 base from V and 0 bases from J, the junction contained 1 base not matched to a gene. CDR3 loop: CASSEGAGSTDTQYF. CDR3 coding DNA: TGTGCCAGCAGTGAAGGAGCGGGGAGCACAGATACGCAGTATTTT.

This clonotype was recorded many times. V is TRBV12-3 or TRBV12-4 and J is TRBJ2-7; 10 nucleotides agree with TRBD2. V dropped 2 bases and J dropped 4; count of bases not matched to a gene: 17. The CDR3 spans 19 residues. CDR3 protein: CASSLYAKTRTSGIYEQYF. The CDR3 DNA reads as TGTGCCAGCAGTTTATATGCCAAGACTAGGACTAGCGGAATTTACGAGCAGTACTTC.

This chain joins TRBV18 and TRBJ1-1; D may be TRBD1 (6 bases). Looked up from germline, CDR1 is KGHSH and CDR2 is LQKENI. The CDR3 loop spans 15 amino acids. Trimming cost V 4 bases and J 0 bases, with 12 bases left between them. The CDR3 reads CASSQLGQMNTEAFF. In nucleotides, the CDR3 is TGTGCCAGCTCACAACTTGGACAGATGAACACTGAAGCTTTCTTT.

The rearrangement uses TRBV7-9 and TRBJ1-2, with D unresolved. This CDR3 spans 14 amino acids. The V gene lost 9 bases and the J gene lost 6 bases, with 20 bases spanning the gap. The germline V gene has CDR1 SEHNR and CDR2 FQNEAQ (reference sequence). CDR3 bases: TGTGCCAGTCGCAACGTTGGGTCTGACCATGGCTACACCTTC. Translated: CASRNVGSDHGYTF.

This clonotype was counted at least ten times. This chain joins TRBV27 and TRBJ2-5, with 9 positions matching TRBD1. This CDR3 is built from 15 residues. Germline-derived CDR1 and CDR2 are MNHEY and SMNVEV (reference sequence). With 5 bases clipped from V and 5 bases from J, the junction kept 9 bases outside the gene matches. CDR3 sequence: CASSRQGVSLETQYF. The DNA for the CDR3 is TGTGCCAGCAGTCGACAGGGGGTTTCGTTGGAGACCCAGTACTTC.